These T cell receptor beta chains were read from a single sample in a study of vaccination and CD4 T cells after COVID-19. No antigen has been identified for these receptors. TCRdb independently ran MiXCR on the PCR reads; one entry per CDR3 protein. Among several thousand distinct CDR3 sequences, approximately 54% were seen once, and the ten largest hold 40% to 50%. The sequencing input was CD4+ T cells from blood, cultured in vitro. Receptors were obtained from a human donor in good health. Each CDR3 is given with its conserved first and last residue. Each record gives: V gene, clone size, J gene, D gene, CDR3 DNA, CDR3 protein. A D gene is named only where the DNA matches it firmly. Clone size, where shown, is once, few, many, or a class for clones that have expanded.

TRBV11-2	medium-sized	TRBJ2-7	.	TGTGCCAGCAGCTTTACAGGTACCTACGAGCAGTACTTC	CASSFTGTYEQYF
TRBV10-1	few	TRBJ1-1	TRBD1	TGCGCCAGCAGTTCCGGGACAGTCAACACTGAAGCTTTCTTT	CASSSGTVNTEAFF
TRBV6-2/TRBV6-3	.	TRBJ1-1	.	TGTGCCAGCAGTTACCTTGACATGAACACTGAAGCTTTCTTT	CASSYLDMNTEAFF
TRBV7-7	.	TRBJ2-3	.	TGTGCCAGCAGCTTAGTAGGGGCAACAGATACGCAGTATTTT	CASSLVGATDTQYF
TRBV20-1	.	TRBJ1-3	TRBD1	TGCAGTGCTCAGACAGGGATCTCGGACACCATATATTTT	CSAQTGISDTIYF
TRBV19	.	TRBJ1-2	.	TGTGCCAGCCTTGGTGATGCAGGGAATTCATATGGCTACACCTTC	CASLGDAGNSYGYTF
TRBV6-5	.	TRBJ2-5	.	TGTGCCAGCAGTTACTCGCCGGGCCAAGAGACCCAGTACTTC	CASSYSPGQETQYF
TRBV27	once	TRBJ2-7	TRBD1	TGTGCCAGCAGTCCACCCGGGACAGCATCCTACGAGCAGTACTTC	CASSPPGTASYEQYF
TRBV7-8	.	TRBJ1-5	.	TGTGCCAGCAGCTCCCAATCTTATCAGCCCCAGCATTTT	CASSSQSYQPQHF
TRBV6-2/TRBV6-3	.	TRBJ1-5	TRBD1	TGTGCCAGCAGTTACTCTCTGGACAGGGGAGGGGGAAGGCAGCCCCAGCATTTT	CASSYSLDRGGGRQPQHF
TRBV20-1	.	TRBJ2-5	TRBD2	TGCAGTGCTAGAGAATTATCCCGTGAGTCCCTAGCGGGGGGCCGGAATCAAGAGACCCAGTACTTC	CSARELSRESLAGGRNQETQYF
TRBV6-1	few	TRBJ2-5	.	TGTGCCAGCAGTGAACTACCAGGGGCCCAAGAGACCCAGTACTTC	CASSELPGAQETQYF
TRBV20-1	few	TRBJ1-6	.	TGCAGTGCTAGAGACGGACGGGGGATTCACTGGGCATCCCTCCACTTT	CSARDGRGIHWASLHF
TRBV6-5	.	TRBJ2-2	TRBD2	TGTGCCAGCAGTTACGAGCGGGGGGGCCGAAACACCGGGGAGCTGTTTTTT	CASSYERGGRNTGELFF
TRBV12-3/TRBV12-4	.	TRBJ2-2	.	TGTGCCAGCACCCGCTCGACCGGGGAGCTGTTTTTT	CASTRSTGELFF
TRBV19	.	TRBJ2-5	.	TGTGCCAGTAGTTTCGGGGGTTTGGAAGAGACCCAGTACTTC	CASSFGGLEETQYF